This T cell receptor beta chain was sequenced during a study of blood T cell repertoires in COVID-19 (dated by TCRdb to about 2020). With regard to the full study: The collaborator samples originated in the United States, Italy and Spain and spanned the acute and convalescent phases of COVID-19. The material from the prospective study consisted of cDNA or gDNA derived from T cells, B-cell-depleted T cells, or PBMCs. The repertoires were made available in a free public database intended to serve as a resource for research on the immune response to SARS-CoV-2. Deeply sampled blood TCRbeta repertoires from subjects exposed to, actively infected with, or recovered from COVID-19 were included in the dataset. The samples were drawn from two sources: the first 160 participants of the ongoing ImmuneRACE study, and 1,000 to 1,500 subjects contributed by 6 global collaborators. HLA class I and class II types, where available, came from metadata supplied by the sample provider rather than from assay-based typing. A de-identified subject ID, COVID-19 status, age in years and sex were almost always included in the sample metadata.

The collaborating institutions used their own protocols to collect whole blood in K2EDTA tubes. For TCRbeta analysis, collaborators shipped samples in one of three forms: frozen whole blood, isolated PBMCs, or DNA extracted from either of those sample types. Paper-wide results and their limitations: Clinical and demographic metadata were provided uncurated, with the amount varying by source and participant.

TCRbeta CDR3 regions were amplified from genomic DNA using the immunoSEQ Assay, a bias-controlled multiplex PCR. On the study's bioinformatics: The number of nucleated cells in each sample was estimated from the amplification of reference gene primers within the assay. Sequence reads were collapsed and filtered to measure the absolute abundance of every unique TCRbeta CDR3 rearrangement. For each sample, productive Simpson clonality was calculated as the square root of Simpson's diversity index over productive rearrangements. In its TCRdb copy, this immuneACCESS table keeps in-frame sequences only and misses some clones. Where compared with another copy, unresolved V genes explain less than half of these, and the others have no known cause. D and trimming come from the DNA, and the V and J calls and clone size come from that table. Present in this sample are 95,000 to 150,000 clones, around 78% of which were seen just once. The ten most abundant clones make up roughly 2% of the sample.

Ends trimmed: V by 0 bases, J by 6 bases; bases unmatched to a gene: 8. Taken from cysteine to phenylalanine, the CDR3 has 18 residues. Left in the record is the CDR3 DNA by itself, 54 bases read in frame from the first base. Sequences MNHEY (CDR1) and SVGEGT (CDR2) are obtained from the germline V gene. On this clone: There is no known antigen for this receptor. No qualities accompany the bases; no much larger clone lies one base away.

Specimen: peripheral blood. Recombination connected TRBV6-2 or TRBV6-3 to TRBJ2-1, with 13 middle bases fitting TRBD2. The sequence came from a man between 65 and 85 years old with acute or convalescent COVID-19. The DNA is TGTGCCAGCAGTTACTCGGTACTAGCGGGGGGGCCAGGCAATGAGCAGTTCTTC. This gives the protein CASSYSVLAGGPGNEQFF.